This is a list of T cell receptor beta chains from one sample in a study of response to subunit inactivated influenza vaccine. TCRdb used MiXCR to reprocess the RT-PCR reads, holding one entry per CDR3 protein. The sample holds 500,000 to 700,000 distinct CDR3 sequences, roughly 25% seen once. These data were also filed under a second study, of T cells expressing NK-cell markers.

The sequencing used CD4+ T cells sorted from PBMCs, collected 11 to 12 days after vaccination. The receptors come from a man between 50 and 59 years old who received an inactivated influenza vaccine. Both conserved end residues are part of each CDR3. A D gene is named only where the DNA matches it firmly. The size entry is marked missing in some rows and otherwise reads once, few, many or a size class.

TRBV5-1	few	.	TRBJ2-3	CADGDTQYF	TGCGCCGATGGCGATACGCAGTATTTT
TRBV28	few	.	TRBJ1-2	CASARSRGSYGYTF	TGTGCCAGCGCAAGATCCCGGGGCTCATATGGCTACACCTTC
TRBV7-6	once	.	TRBJ1-2	CASSLRGSYDYTF	TGTGCCAGCAGCTTGAGGGGCTCCTATGACTACACCTTC
TRBV5-1	few	.	TRBJ2-5	CASHSGPSQETQYF	TGCGCCAGCCACTCGGGACCGTCACAAGAGACCCAGTACTTC
TRBV27	.	TRBD1	TRBJ2-7	CASSLGTGKYEQYF	TGTGCCAGCAGTCTCGGGACAGGAAAGTACGAGCAGTACTTC
TRBV5-1	.	TRBD1	TRBJ1-3	CASSLTGTGDTIYF	TGCGCCAGCAGCTTGACAGGCACAGGGGACACCATATATTTT
TRBV11-2	.	.	TRBJ2-3	CASSLDRPGHRIPDTQYF	TGTGCCAGCAGCTTAGATCGACCGGGACACCGTATTCCAGATACGCAGTATTTT
TRBV6-2/TRBV6-3	.	.	TRBJ1-5	CASTTVAQTQHF	TGTGCCAGCACCACCGTAGCTCAGACCCAGCATTTT
TRBV5-6	many	.	TRBJ2-2	CASSSLPGELFF	TGTGCCAGCAGCTCTCTCCCCGGGGAGCTGTTTTTT
TRBV29-1	.	.	TRBJ2-3	CSVEAWGLADTQYF	TGCAGCGTTGAAGCCTGGGGGCTAGCAGATACGCAGTATTTT
TRBV20-1	.	.	TRBJ1-1	CSASREGNTEAFF	TGCAGTGCTAGTCGGGAGGGGAACACTGAAGCTTTCTTT
TRBV7-2	.	.	TRBJ2-1	CASSLGRDGSYNEQFF	TGTGCCAGCAGCTTAGGTCGGGACGGGAGCTACAATGAGCAGTTCTTC
TRBV3-1	.	.	TRBJ2-3	CASSQDGITDTQYF	TGTGCCAGCAGCCAAGACGGCATCACAGATACGCAGTATTTT
TRBV5-1	.	.	TRBJ2-2	CASSLGRSGKNTGELFF	TGCGCCAGCAGCTTGGGGCGCTCAGGGAAGAACACCGGGGAGCTGTTTTTT
TRBV6-1	.	.	TRBJ2-7	CASRSLLDISNYEQYF	TGTGCCAGCAGGTCACTACTGGACATCTCGAACTACGAGCAGTACTTC
TRBV7-2	few	.	TRBJ1-1	CASSISGTRREAFF	TGTGCCAGCAGCATCTCTGGGACACGTCGAGAAGCTTTCTTT
TRBV9	few	.	TRBJ2-2	CASSGPPSGELFF	TGTGCCAGCAGCGGACCCCCTTCCGGGGAGCTGTTTTTT
TRBV12-3/TRBV12-4	.	TRBD1	TRBJ2-3	CASKDNRGTDTQYF	TGTGCCAGCAAAGATAACAGGGGTACAGATACGCAGTATTTT
TRBV4-3	few	TRBD2	TRBJ2-7	CASSRGLAGDPYEQYF	TGCGCCAGCAGCCGAGGACTAGCGGGGGATCCCTACGAGCAGTACTTC
TRBV29-1	.	TRBD2	TRBJ2-2	CSVRGTSGSTGELFF	TGCAGCGTCAGGGGGACTAGCGGGAGCACCGGGGAGCTGTTTTTT
TRBV11-2	.	.	TRBJ2-5	CASSLDEIETQYF	TGTGCCAGCAGCTTAGATGAGATCGAGACCCAGTACTTC
TRBV7-2	once	.	TRBJ2-4	CASSLRQGNKNIQYF	TGTGCCAGCAGCTTAAGGCAAGGGAACAAAAACATTCAGTACTTC
TRBV5-1	.	.	TRBJ1-1	CASSLDEAEAFF	TGCGCCAGCAGCTTGGACGAGGCGGAAGCTTTCTTT
TRBV6-1	.	TRBD2	TRBJ2-3	CASRLLAGPFPDTQYF	TGTGCCAGCAGGCTACTAGCGGGGCCGTTCCCAGATACGCAGTATTTT
TRBV5-1	.	.	TRBJ2-1	CASSSEGVYNEQFF	TGCGCCAGCAGCTCCGAGGGGGTATACAATGAGCAGTTCTTC